This record covers a single TCR beta chain. Its antigen is undetermined. Following RNA extraction, reverse transcription yielded cDNA that acted as the sequencing template. The assay was immunoSEQ multiplex PCR, and TCRdb's table has in-frame clones only and misses some. The sample yields about 120,000 clones, approximately 53% seen once. Germline CDR1 is SGHNT and CDR2 is YYREEE (reference sequence). This CDR3 region has 13 residues. V was trimmed by 0 bases and J by 6 bases, leaving 8 bases between them. This sample was included in a study of CD8+ T cells in alopecia areata. Background on the study: After 6 to 18 months of tofacitinib, follow-up continued 6 months off drug. Using the percentage of affected scalp area, treated patients' severity was scored.

Treatment reported: oral pan-JAK inhibitor, 5-10 mg twice daily. Study findings and constraints: One nonresponder makes the tie between baseline CD8+ expansion and response uncertain.

This specimen was CD4+ T cells sorted from blood, taken at week 4, from a patient treated with tofacitinib. This chain joins TRBV5-4 and TRBJ2-3, with D perhaps TRBD2 (6 bases). The TCR comes from a human donor with alopecia areata. CDR3 residues: CASSLGRADTQYF. In DNA form, the CDR3 reads TGTGCCAGCAGCTTGGGGAGGGCGGATACGCAGTATTTT.